The clone carrying this T cell receptor (beta chain) was detected ten times or more. Its antigen remains unknown. These data belong to a study of neurological immune-mediated disorders. Broader study findings: HTLV-1-associated myelopathy led in TCR clonal expansion, while multiple sclerosis ranked lowest, below healthy controls.

V was clipped by 4 bases and J by 6 bases; unmatched bases: 4. The length of the CDR3 is 13 residues. Looked up from germline, CDR1 is SQVTM and CDR2 is ANQGSEA. 5'RACE with 10-nucleotide random UMIs produced the cDNA. TCRdb passed the 5' RACE reads through MiXCR, listing each CDR3 protein once. Of 75,000 to 95,000 distinct CDR3 sequences listed, 15% to 20% are singletons. Unsorted libraries were prepared from 2 million PBMCs that had been stored at -80 C. The TCR comes from a middle-aged woman in good health. This chain links TRBV29-1 with TRBJ2-2, with 8 bases fitting TRBD1. Sequencing was done on a sample of PBMCs. The CDR3 DNA reads TGCAGCGTTGGGACAGGGCGGTCCGGGGAGCTGTTTTTT. Amino acids: CSVGTGRSGELFF.